Presented here are 9 T cell receptor beta chains from one specimen sequenced in a study of tumor and adjacent non-tumor tissue in lung cancer. This sample's RNA came from whole unsorted tissue. The normal lung tissue was taken more than 3 cm from the tumor edge. TCRbeta libraries were built with three rounds of nested PCR, modified from ARM-PCR. MiXCR, applied by TCRdb to the multiplex PCR reads, yields one record per CDR3 protein. Here the sample spans 60,000 to 80,000 distinct CDR3 sequences, approximately 71% being singletons. The sequencing sample was made of distant non-tumor lung tissue. Receptor source: a woman between 50 and 59 years old with non-small cell lung cancer.

In regard to this clonotype: Germline is not matched at one junction end, which may reflect a read error. The chain couples TRBV20-1 to TRBJ2-5; D not resolved. The germline V gene encodes CDR1 DFQATT and CDR2 SNEGSKA (reference sequence). This CDR3 is 14 amino acids long. The CDR3 region is CSAGTARSLEIQYF. The CDR3 DNA reads as TGCAGTGCTGGTACCGCGAGGTCCTTAGAGATCCAGTACTTC.

This clonotype occurred a few times. The chain combines TRBV30 with TRBJ1-6; possible D gene TRBD1, 5 bases. The CDR3 runs to 14 residues. Germline V CDR1 and CDR2: GTSNPN, SVGIG (reference sequence). Trimming took 5 bases from V and 7 from J, leaving 15 bases between them. The CDR3 sequence: CAWGWAGKNSPLHF. The DNA of the CDR3 is TGTGCCTGGGGGTGGGCAGGGAAAAATTCACCCCTCCACTTT. The full variable domain, completed using reference TRBV30 and TRBJ1-6, is SQTIHQWPATLVQPVGSPLSLECTVEGTSNPNLYWYRQAAGRGLQLLFYSVGIGQISSEVPQNLSASRPQDRQFILSSKKLLLSDSGFYLCAWGWAGKNSPLHFGNGTRLTVT.

Of note for this clonotype: A read error may account for a junction end that differs from germline. CDR3 residues: CDSNSLATDTQYF. The CDR3 DNA reads TGTGACAGCAACTCGCTAGCGACAGATACGCAGTATTTT. This chain connects TRBV5-8 to TRBJ2-3, with D perhaps TRBD2 (6 bases). CDR1 and CDR2 (germline): SGHTS, YDEGEE. The length of the CDR3 is 13 residues.

The rearrangement joins TRBV28 to TRBJ2-7; no definite D call. CDR3 length: 13 amino acids. Between the trimmed V and J ends, which lost 3 bases and 3 bases, there was a span of 9 bases. CDR1 MDHEN and CDR2 SYDVKM come from the germline V gene. As DNA, the CDR3 is TGTGCCAGCAGTTTGATGAACAGCTACGAGCAGTACTTC. Protein sequence: CASSLMNSYEQYF.

This clonotype was recorded many times. V is TRBV19 and J is TRBJ1-2; 7 positions agree with TRBD1. Germline trimming cut 8 bases from V and 4 bases from J; bases unmatched to any gene: 7. CDR3 size: 13 residues. CDR1 LNHDA and CDR2 SQIVND come from the germline V gene (reference sequence). As DNA, the CDR3 is TGTGCCAGTCGTGGGACAGACGTCTATGGCTACACCTTC. This codes for CASRGTDVYGYTF.

In its sample, this clonotype was seen many times. The V and J genes are TRBV6-2 or TRBV6-3 and TRBJ1-1, with 8 bases identical to TRBD1. The CDR3 has 14 residues. Germline CDR1 and CDR2: MNHEY and SVGEGT. The V segment lost 7 bases and the J segment 3 bases; nucleotides outside the gene matches: 7. CDR3 loop: CASTQDRDDTEAFF. The CDR3 DNA follows: TGTGCCAGCACACAGGACAGGGATGACACTGAAGCTTTCTTT.

The chain employs TRBV6-6 and TRBJ2-5, with TRBD1 matching over 7 bases. In germline, CDR1 is MNHNY, CDR2 SVGAGI (reference sequence). The CDR3 runs to 14 residues. In DNA, the CDR3 is TGTGTCAGTGCGCTGACAGGGCCACAAGAGACCCAGTACTTC. It encodes CVSALTGPQETQYF.

As concerns this clonotype: The junction and the germline gene differ at one end; a read error may be behind it. The chain joins TRBV6-1 to TRBJ2-1; D unresolved. The CDR3 totals 15 residues. Germline V gene data show CDR1 as MNHNS and CDR2 as SASEGT. CDR3: CAGSESPDSSNEQFF. The CDR3 DNA is TGTGCCGGCAGTGAATCCCCGGATAGTTCCAATGAGCAGTTCTTC.

About this clonotype itself: A much larger clone lies a single base off, so this may be a read error. The V call is TRBV20-1, the J call TRBJ2-5, with 12 bases identical to TRBD2. The CDR3 totals 16 residues. The V gene's germline CDR1 is DFQATT and CDR2 SNEGSKA (reference sequence). The V segment lost 7 bases and the J segment 5 bases; nucleotides outside the gene matches: 14. CDR3 bases: TGCAGTGGTAGGGATCTAGCGGGAGGGCCTGGGGAGACCCAGTACTTC. Protein: CSGRDLAGGPGETQYF.